This T cell receptor beta chain was identified during a study of shared clonotypes between healthy human individuals. Findings and limits, study-wide: Relative to clonotypes present in all four donors, those not shared had lower generation probabilities. Represented genetic and exposure-history diversity was restricted by having few donors. Memory subsets generally showed lower estimated richness than naive subsets.

Naive CD8 populations comprised CD45RO-negative cells positively selected for CCR7, excluding terminally differentiated effector memory CD45RA+ cells. Libraries were prepared by immunoSEQ multiplex PCR; TCRdb keeps only in-frame clonotypes and omits some of them. The repertoire has roughly 590,000 clones, about 95% of them found once; the top ten carry 0.11%. A note on this clone: Its matching antigen is unknown.

Sequencing was carried out using naive CD8+ T cells sorted from blood. This TCR came from a woman between 25 and 40 years old in good health.

CDR3 bases: TGTGCCAGCAGTCCCATCCGGGGTGGAGGCAATCAGCCCCAGCATTTT. Its protein product is CASSPIRGGGNQPQHF. The chain employs TRBV28 and TRBJ1-5; no clear D gene. There are 16 residues in the CDR3. Deletions cut 5 bases from V and 2 bases from J, with 16 bases between. Germline loops: CDR1 MDHEN, CDR2 SYDVKM.